This T cell receptor beta chain emerged from a study of cytomegalovirus exposure and HLA in healthy donors. Germline CDR1 SGHDT, CDR2 YYEEEE. Trimming pared 5 bases from V and 2 bases from J, leaving 21 bases between. This CDR3 region has 17 residues. The PCR employed 60 Vbeta primers together with 13 Jbeta primers. Using immunoSEQ multiplex PCR, the repertoire was profiled, and TCRdb retains in-frame clones only, with some absent. The data hold more than 150,000 clones, with approximately 80% observed a single time. Sequenced input: PBMCs. The chain carries TRBV5-6 and TRBJ2-3, with D maybe TRBD2 (5 bases). This receptor was identified in a girl between 5 and 17 years old in good health and CMV-seropositive. The CDR3 region is CASRPVGGGFNTDTQYF. The CDR3 DNA is TGTGCCAGCAGACCCGTCGGTGGAGGTTTTAACACAGATACGCAGTATTTT.